The clone carrying this TCR beta chain was found a few times. Its specificity is not known. CDR3 size: 16 residues. Trimming took 6 bases from V and 1 from J, leaving 15 bases between them. CDR1 and CDR2 (germline): SGHTA, FQGTGA. Via MiXCR, TCRdb re-called the reads, giving one row per CDR3 protein. The table has 65,000 to 90,000 distinct CDR3 sequences, over 3.5% seen once. These data belong to a study of T cell repertoires in cytomegalovirus infection. At the level of the study: Indications came from public TCR beta signatures; they pointed to CMV infection and to a matching HLA type.

Overall study results and limits: Accumulated public TCR beta family frequency recognized individuals carrying CMV together with the relevant HLA. In two of eight donors, the top clonotype was HLA-C-restricted CMV-specific.

The sequenced sample consisted of PBMCs. This TCR was sampled from a human donor in good health (CMV status not recorded). Some clones in this sample may be carry-over from other donors' samples. The chain links TRBV7-3 to TRBJ2-2; possible D gene TRBD2, 5 bases. The chain's CDR3 is CASSLGASRNTGELFF. In DNA, the CDR3 is TGTGCCAGCAGTTTAGGCGCTAGCAGGAACACCGGGGAGCTGTTTTTT. The variable domain in full, completed from reference TRBV7-3 and TRBJ2-2, reads GAGVSQTPSNKVTEKGKYVELRCDPISGHTALYWYRQSLGQGPEFLIYFQGTGAADDSGLPNDRFFAVRPEGSVSTLKIQRTERGDSAVYLCASSLGASRNTGELFFGEGSRLTVL.